This T cell receptor beta chain originates from a study of blood T cell repertoires in COVID-19. Looking at the study overall: Nucleic acid was either cDNA or gDNA, and it came from T cells, B-cell-depleted T cells, or PBMCs.

This clone has a single count. In the authors' workflow: Quantification of nucleated cells was approximated via reference gene primer amplification. The repertoire was sequenced with immunoSEQ multiplex PCR; TCRdb's copy has only in-frame clones and lacks some. V and J calls and clone size come straight from that table; D and trimming were deduced from the DNA. The table includes around 250,000 clones, more than 75% detected once. This clonotype originated in an elderly man with acute or convalescent COVID-19. The sample comprised peripheral blood.

Here the CDR3 reads CASSPPGVTDTQYF. DNA of the CDR3: TGTGCCAGCAGTCCCCCGGGGGTCACAGATACGCAGTATTTT. The chain employs TRBV28 and TRBJ2-3; tentative D call: TRBD2 (6 bases). Germline-derived CDR1 and CDR2 are MDHEN and SYDVKM. The CDR3 totals 14 residues. Deletions cut 5 bases from V and 2 bases from J, with 11 bases between.